This T cell receptor (beta chain) originates from a study of OX40 agonist ivuxolimab in advanced cancers. The wider study: Mean age 60 years, range roughly 23 to 79; 82.7% male.

Sampling of blood occurred at baseline, cycle 4 day 1, and cycle 7 day 1. CDR1 is SGHDN and CDR2 is FVKESK in the germline V gene. The CDR3 is made up of 15 amino acids. V was clipped by 6 bases and J by 3 bases; unmatched bases: 7. TCRdb keeps only in-frame clones here, not all; method: immunoSEQ multiplex PCR. This table has about 59,000 clones, approximately 89% appearing once. The clonotype was recovered from an adult with an advanced solid tumor such as melanoma, head and neck, liver or kidney cancer. Source: CD4+ or CD8+ T cells sorted from blood, taken in a trial of the OX40 agonist ivuxolimab. The rearrangement uses TRBV14 and TRBJ1-4; 7 bases match TRBD1. CDR3 sequence (DNA): TGTGCCAGCAGTCTTACAGGGGCGGCTAATGAAAAACTGTTTTTT. It is translated as CASSLTGAANEKLFF.